The clone carrying this T cell receptor beta chain has a count of ten or more. Antigen specificity is unknown. The data belong to a study of T cells in Graves' hyperthyroidism and ophthalmopathy. Study-wide background: Specimen type is peripheral blood, collected at initial diagnosis prior to any treatment. Study-level findings and limits: Most clonotypes expanded in the thyroid (above 0.001) were also present in blood.

Diagnoses were established using clinical symptoms, serum thyroxine and TRAb, thyroid ultrasound and orbital computed tomography. The authors took PBMCs from 7.5 to 10 ml fresh peripheral blood. Amplification of TCR beta CDR3 regions used RNA as the template. HTBI primers were used for first-round RT-PCR of the TCR CDR3. Each CDR3 protein is one row after TCRdb ran MiXCR on the multiplex PCR reads. The data contain hundreds of thousands of distinct CDR3 sequences, 14% to 15% of them singletons. Sequenced input: blood. This TCR derives from a man aged 18 to 30 with Graves' ophthalmopathy.

The CDR3 DNA reads as TGTGCCATCAGTGAGTCGCCCCCAGCAGCGACCTATGGCTACACCTTC. Protein product: CAISESPPAATYGYTF. The V call is TRBV10-3, the J call TRBJ1-2; no clear D. This CDR3 contains 16 residues. Trimming removed 0 bases from V and 4 bases from J, with 15 bases in between. CDR1 is ENHRY, CDR2 SYGVKD, per germline.